The 31 T cell receptor beta chains reported below all come from one sample, sequenced in a study of cytomegalovirus exposure and HLA in healthy donors. Primers for the PCR totalled 60 Vbeta and 13 Jbeta. Using immunoSEQ multiplex PCR, the repertoire was profiled, and TCRdb retains in-frame clones only, with some absent. The ten top clones account for 6.1%, within a sample of 45,000 to 55,000 clones. Sequencing input: PBMCs. These receptors were obtained from a male donor in good health and CMV-seropositive.

V usage is TRBV4-1 and J usage is TRBJ1-4; TRBD1 matches 10 bases. This CDR3 spans 21 amino acids. V shed 5 bases and J 3 bases; nucleotides not matched to a gene: 21. The germline gives CDR1 MGHRA, CDR2 YSYEKL. CDR3 coding DNA: TGCGCCAGCAGCGCAAGTGGATTGACCGGGACAGGGGCTGGGGCTAATGAAAAACTGTTTTTT. Amino acid sequence: CASSASGLTGTGAGANEKLFF.

CDR3 sequence: CASSQGQGETGELFF. The CDR3 coding sequence is TGTGCCAGCAGCCAGGGACAGGGAGAAACCGGGGAGCTGTTTTTT. J is TRBJ2-2 and V is TRBV11-2, with 9 bases lining up with TRBD1. CDR3 length: 15 residues. CDR1 SGHAT and CDR2 FQNNGV come from the germline V gene. V lost 5 bases to trimming and J lost 5 bases; unmatched junction nucleotides: 6.

The rearrangement joins TRBV19 to TRBJ2-1, with 7 nucleotides matching TRBD2. There are 15 residues in the CDR3. V lost 1 base to trimming and J lost 7 bases; unmatched junction nucleotides: 7. Germline lookup yields CDR1 LNHDA and CDR2 SQIVND (reference sequence). The CDR3 loop reads CASSIVPGGGNEQFF. DNA of the CDR3: TGTGCCAGTAGTATAGTTCCGGGGGGAGGGAATGAGCAGTTCTTC.

The rearrangement uses TRBV7-9 and TRBJ2-7, with TRBD1 matching 8 bases. The CDR3 runs 14 residues. Germline loops: CDR1 SEHNR, CDR2 FQNEAQ (reference sequence). Germline trimming cut 2 bases from V and 5 bases from J; bases unmatched to any gene: 5. CDR3 residues: CASSLSGQGDEQYF. CDR3 bases: TGTGCCAGCAGCTTATCAGGACAGGGCGACGAGCAGTACTTC.

The gene calls are TRBV2 and TRBJ2-5; 7 bases are a match to TRBD1. The trim removed 3 bases at V and 6 bases at J, leaving 7 bases unmatched. Germline CDR1 and CDR2: SNHLY and FYNNEI. This CDR3 region has 14 residues. The CDR3 is CASSDERQGKTQYF. In DNA, the CDR3 is TGTGCCAGCAGTGATGAAAGACAGGGAAAGACCCAGTACTTC.

V gene TRBV19 combines with J gene TRBJ2-7; TRBD2 matches at 9 bases. V lost 3 bases and J lost 4; bases outside the gene matches: 1. The germline V gene encodes CDR1 LNHDA and CDR2 SQIVND (reference sequence). This CDR3 is built from 13 residues. Written as DNA, the CDR3 is TGTGCCAGTAGTATCCTAGCGGGGTACGAGCAGTACTTC. The encoded protein is CASSILAGYEQYF.

The J gene is TRBJ1-2, the V gene TRBV30; the D gene is possibly TRBD1 (5 bases). The CDR3 runs 19 residues. V was pared by 3 bases and J by 3 bases, with 29 bases between. The germline V gene has CDR1 GTSNPN and CDR2 SVGIG (reference sequence). CDR3 bases: TGTGCCTGGAGCGGGCGGGGCGGTAGGGGTCGATCCTCACACTATGGCTACACCTTC. Translation: CAWSGRGGRGRSSHYGYTF.

J is TRBJ1-2 and V is TRBV5-8, with 9 nucleotides matching TRBD1. This CDR3 is 17 amino acids long. Losses at the gene ends were 1 base for V and 4 bases for J; bases not matched to a gene: 11. CDR1 is SGHTS, CDR2 YDEGEE, per germline. The DNA for the CDR3 is TGTGCCAGCAGCTTGCCACGGGACAGGGCCCTCGCCTATGGCTACACCTTC. This encodes CASSLPRDRALAYGYTF. Full variable domain (outside the CDR3, taken from reference TRBV5-8 and TRBJ1-2): EAGVTQSPTHLIKTRGQQATLRCSPISGHTSVYWYQQALGLGLQFLLWYDEGEERNRGNFPPRFSGRQFPNYSSELNVNALELEDSALYLCASSLPRDRALAYGYTFGSGTRLTVV.

This chain uses TRBV4-3 with TRBJ2-5; 8 positions match TRBD1. Germline loops: CDR1 LGHNA, CDR2 YSLEER. The J segment lost 4 bases and the V segment lost 1 base, leaving 5 bases of the junction unmatched. CDR3 length equals 15 residues. The CDR3 bases are TGCGCCAGCAGCCAAGGGACAGGGTTGGGAGAGACCCAGTACTTC. Protein product: CASSQGTGLGETQYF.

The chain joins TRBV18 to TRBJ1-5; D unresolved. V gave up 6 bases and J gave up 0 bases, with 9 bases separating them. CDR3 size: 14 residues. Per the germline V gene, CDR1 is KGHSH and CDR2 is LQKENI. The CDR3 protein is CASSHEPSNQPQHF. The CDR3 coding sequence is TGTGCCAGCTCCCACGAGCCTAGCAATCAGCCCCAGCATTTT. The full variable domain, with the rest looked up from reference TRBV18 and TRBJ1-5, is NAGVMQNPRHLVRRRGQEARLRCSPMKGHSHVYWYRQLPEEGLKFMVYLQKENIIDESGMPKERFSAEFPKEGPSILRIQQVVRGDSAAYFCASSHEPSNQPQHFGDGTRLSIL.

The V call is TRBV7-8, the J call TRBJ2-5; D unresolved. The J call is in doubt because the DNA end fits TRBJ2-7 better. Germline assignment: CDR1 SGHVS and CDR2 FQNEAQ. The CDR3 contains 15 residues. This CDR3 is CASSPPSQPSYEQYF. The CDR3, as DNA: TGTGCCAGCAGCCCCCCCTCCCAACCCTCCTACGAGCAGTACTTC.

This rearrangement joins TRBV5-1 to TRBJ1-1; a possible D gene is TRBD1 (5 bases). Germline CDR1 and CDR2: SGHRS and YFSETQ. CDR3 length: 15 residues. The V and J ends lost 4 bases and 2 bases respectively, with 15 bases between them. The CDR3 coding sequence is TGCGCCAGCAGCAGCGGGACGGCCTTAAACACTGAAGCTTTCTTT. It translates to CASSSGTALNTEAFF.

This rearrangement joins TRBV4-2 to TRBJ2-7; tentatively, D is TRBD2 (6 bases). Trimming cost V 0 bases and J 9 bases, with 18 bases left between them. Germline V gene sequence: CDR1 LGHNA, CDR2 YNFKEQ. CDR3 length: 15 amino acids. The CDR3 sequence is CASSQDTGRQEGQYF. In nucleotides, the CDR3 is TGTGCCAGCAGCCAAGATACGGGGCGCCAGGAGGGGCAGTACTTC.

The rearrangement uses TRBV28 and TRBJ2-1; D not resolved. Looked up from germline, CDR1 is MDHEN and CDR2 is SYDVKM. Trimming pared 6 bases from V and 1 base from J, leaving 16 bases between. This CDR3 contains 16 residues. The CDR3 nucleotides read TGTGCCAGCAGATCCAGCGAAAGCAGATCCTACAATGAGCAGTTCTTC. It encodes CASRSSESRSYNEQFF.

V is TRBV7-7 and J is TRBJ2-1; D gene unclear. The germline V gene has CDR1 SSHAT and CDR2 FNYEAQ (reference sequence). This CDR3 region has 15 residues. The ends were cut back, 3 bases at V and 0 bases at J, with 9 bases in the middle. The CDR3 DNA sequence: TGTGCCAGCAGCTTGGGTCTAGACTCCTACAATGAGCAGTTCTTC. This translates into CASSLGLDSYNEQFF. The full variable domain, in which reference TRBV7-7 and TRBJ2-1 provide the parts outside the CDR3, is GAGVSQSPRYKVTKRGQDVTLRCDPISSHATLYWYQQALGQGPEFLTYFNYEAQPDKSGLPSDRFSAERPEGSISTLTIQRTEQRDSAMYRCASSLGLDSYNEQFFGPGTRLTVL.

V usage is TRBV9 and J usage is TRBJ2-5; TRBD1 agrees at 8 bases. Germline V lookup: CDR1 SGDLS, CDR2 YYNGEE. CDR3 length: 14 amino acids. V dropped 4 bases and J dropped 5; count of bases not matched to a gene: 7. This chain's CDR3 is CASSIRDRSETQYF. The CDR3, as DNA: TGTGCCAGCAGCATCCGGGACAGGTCGGAGACCCAGTACTTC. Complete variable domain (other parts from reference TRBV9 and TRBJ2-5): DSGVTQTPKHLITATGQRVTLRCSPRSGDLSVYWYQQSLDQGLQFLIQYYNGEERAKGNILERFSAQQFPDLHSELNLSSLELGDSALYFCASSIRDRSETQYFGPGTRLLVL.

V and J are TRBV11-1 and TRBJ2-7; 8 bases fit TRBD2. This CDR3 has 15 residues. CDR1 is SGHAT and CDR2 is FQDESV in the germline V gene (reference sequence). With 5 bases clipped from V and 4 bases from J, the junction kept 10 bases outside the gene matches. CDR3 coding DNA: TGTGCCAGCAGCCCCAACCTCGGACTAGCATACGAGCAGTACTTC. Protein product: CASSPNLGLAYEQYF.

The chain employs TRBV15 and TRBJ1-5; tentatively, D is TRBD1 (6 bases). CDR1 LNHNV and CDR2 YYDKDF come from the germline V gene (reference sequence). Trimming removed 1 base at V and 1 base at J, with 11 bases between. This CDR3 contains 16 residues. The CDR3: CATSRGRQGSNQPQHF. The CDR3 DNA reads as TGTGCCACCAGCAGAGGACGGCAGGGGAGCAATCAGCCCCAGCATTTT.

V is TRBV7-6 and J is TRBJ2-1; D perhaps matches TRBD2 (5 bases). V dropped 4 bases and J dropped 6 bases, with 13 bases sitting between them. The germline V gene encodes CDR1 SGHVS and CDR2 FNYEAQ. CDR3 length equals 14 residues. CDR3 nucleotide sequence: TGTGCCAGCAGCTCCAGCGGAGATATCAATGAGCAGTTCTTC. This sequence encodes CASSSSGDINEQFF.

The rearrangement uses TRBV10-3 and TRBJ1-1, with D maybe TRBD1 (5 bases). From germline, CDR1 is ENHRY and CDR2 SYGVKD. Trimming took 3 bases from V and 5 from J, leaving 10 bases between them. CDR3 length equals 13 residues. The CDR3 spells CAISDGGGTEAFF. Here the CDR3 DNA reads TGTGCCATCAGTGATGGGGGAGGAACTGAAGCTTTCTTT.

The chain couples TRBV5-1 to TRBJ2-3; 12 bases line up with TRBD2. The CDR3 totals 17 residues. Germline assignment: CDR1 SGHRS and CDR2 YFSETQ. The V gene end was trimmed by 2 bases and the J gene end by 2 bases; junction bases not matched to a gene: 6. CDR3 coding DNA: TGCGCCAGCAGCTTTTCCCGGACTAGCGGGGTCACAGATACGCAGTATTTT. This gives the protein CASSFSRTSGVTDTQYF.

The genes are TRBV27 and TRBJ2-5, with TRBD2 as a possible D gene (6 bases). The DNA end is more similar to TRBJ2-7, so the J call may be wrong. This CDR3 region has 13 residues. In germline, CDR1 is MNHEY, CDR2 SMNVEV (reference sequence). This CDR3 is CASSLGLSYEQYF. The DNA of the CDR3 is TGTGCCAGCAGTCTGGGACTGAGCTACGAGCAGTACTTC.

This chain links TRBV5-6 with TRBJ2-7, with 9 nucleotides matching TRBD1. V was clipped by 3 bases and J by 2 bases; unmatched bases: 3. From germline, CDR1 is SGHDT and CDR2 YYEEEE. The CDR3 covers 14 residues. Here the CDR3 reads CASSSGQGTYEQYF. Here the CDR3 DNA reads TGTGCCAGCAGCTCGGGACAGGGCACCTACGAGCAGTACTTC.

The CDR3 here is CASSYQGSNQPQHF. The CDR3 DNA reads as TGTGCCAGCAGTTACCAGGGGAGCAATCAGCCCCAGCATTTT. The chain carries TRBV6-6 and TRBJ1-5; D is possibly TRBD1 (6 bases). V lost 2 bases, J lost 1 base, and 6 bases lay in between. The CDR3 length is 14 residues. Germline V gene data show CDR1 as MNHNY and CDR2 as SVGAGI (reference sequence).

The V and J genes are TRBV10-3 and TRBJ1-2; D is unclear. The CDR3 covers 14 residues. V dropped 0 bases and J dropped 3 bases, with 8 bases sitting between them. Germline CDR1 is ENHRY and CDR2 is SYGVKD. This CDR3 reads CAISESTGYYGYTF. DNA for the CDR3: TGTGCCATCAGTGAGTCGACTGGGTACTATGGCTACACCTTC.

The chain is built from TRBV21-1 and TRBJ2-2; the table's D call, TRBD2, has no DNA check behind it. TRBV21-1 is assigned pseudogene status. The CDR3 is made up of 16 amino acids. CDR3 DNA: TGTGCCAGCAGCAAAGGGGCTAGCCCGAACACCGGGGAGCTGTTTTTT. Translated, it gives CASSKGASPNTGELFF.

This chain joins TRBV7-9 and TRBJ1-6, with D tentatively TRBD1 (5 bases). The length of the CDR3 is 14 residues. Germline V gene data show CDR1 as SEHNR and CDR2 as FQNEAQ (reference sequence). Trimming took 5 bases from V and 8 from J, leaving 13 bases between them. The chain's CDR3 is CASSIGPGDSPLHF. In nucleotides, the CDR3 is TGTGCCAGCAGCATTGGCCCGGGGGATTCACCCCTCCACTTT.

This chain connects TRBV7-9 to TRBJ2-1; 7 bases fit TRBD1. The germline gives CDR1 SEHNR, CDR2 FQNEAQ (reference sequence). The trim removed 6 bases at V and 7 bases at J, leaving 12 bases unmatched. The CDR3 loop spans 15 amino acids. This CDR3 reads CASSPRQGERNEQFF. CDR3 DNA: TGTGCCAGCAGTCCTAGACAGGGAGAGAGAAATGAGCAGTTCTTC.

The chain joins TRBV10-3 to TRBJ1-2; 7 bases fit TRBD1. Germline V gene sequence: CDR1 ENHRY, CDR2 SYGVKD. The trim removed 5 bases at V and 8 bases at J, leaving 8 bases unmatched. The CDR3 sequence is 13 residues long. The CDR3 sequence is CAISWDSSRGYTF. The CDR3 bases are TGTGCCATCAGTTGGGACAGTTCCAGGGGCTACACCTTC.

The genes are TRBV5-4 and TRBJ2-7, with 8 bases that match TRBD2. CDR1 is SGHNT and CDR2 is YYREEE in the germline V gene (reference sequence). CDR3 size: 15 residues. Trimming took 3 bases from V and 4 from J; bases not matched to a gene: 9. The CDR3 bases are TGTGCCAGCAGCTCTTCTGCGGGGGGCGCTTACGAGCAGTACTTC. Its translation is CASSSSAGGAYEQYF.

The chain's CDR3 is CASSQEGGFSPLHF. CDR3 DNA: TGCGCCAGCAGCCAAGAGGGCGGGTTTTCACCCCTCCACTTT. The rearrangement links TRBV4-1 to TRBJ1-6, with no clear D. This CDR3 spans 14 amino acids. The germline gives CDR1 MGHRA, CDR2 YSYEKL. V lost 0 bases and J lost 9, with 9 bases in between.